Following are 5 T cell receptor beta chains from one sample sequenced in a study of vaccination and CD4 T cells after COVID-19. The treatment: roughly 10-day PBMC culture with coronavirus spike peptide pools or control peptides (ViraFEST assay). Oncomine TCR Beta short-read sequencing was applied to DNA from cultured CD4+ T cells. Each CDR3 protein is one row after TCRdb ran MiXCR on the PCR reads. The sample lists about 8,900 distinct CDR3 sequences, 30% to 45% occurring once. These TCRs are of unknown antigen specificity. Sequenced material: CD4+ T cells from blood, cultured in vitro. The receptors originated from a human donor who had recovered from COVID-19.

The chain employs TRBV6-2 or TRBV6-3 and TRBJ2-3; TRBD2 agrees at 7 bases. Trimming removed 3 bases from V and 3 bases from J; junction bases left unmatched: 9. The V gene's germline CDR1 is MNHEY and CDR2 SVGEGT. CDR3 length: 16 amino acids. The CDR3, as DNA: TGTGCCAGCAGTTATCCTGCAGCGGGGAGTACAGATACGCAGTATTTT. Its protein is CASSYPAAGSTDTQYF.

The table lists this clonotype with a few counts. This rearrangement joins TRBV6-1 to TRBJ1-2; no clear D gene. V was pared by 3 bases and J by 5 bases, with 10 bases between. This CDR3 region has 13 residues. Germline values: CDR1 MNHNS, CDR2 SASEGT. CDR3 residues: CASSEQVLYGYTF. For the CDR3, the DNA is TGTGCCAGCAGTGAGCAGGTCCTATATGGCTACACCTTC.

The CDR3 bases are TGTGCCAGCAGTGTAGGACAGGGAACTGGAAACACCATATATTTT. This translates into CASSVGQGTGNTIYF. The rearrangement joins TRBV25-1 to TRBJ1-3; 8 positions match TRBD1. Trimming removed 4 bases from V and 2 bases from J; junction bases left unmatched: 4. This CDR3 spans 15 amino acids. Germline lookup yields CDR1 MGHDK and CDR2 SYGVNS.

The chain recombines TRBV24-1 with TRBJ2-3, with 13 bases aligning to TRBD2. Germline assignment: CDR1 KGHDR and CDR2 SFDVKD. V was pared by 3 bases and J by 4 bases, with 9 bases of the junction left unmatched. The CDR3 sequence is 18 residues long. The CDR3 is CATSDPRLAGGPADTQYF. The CDR3 coding sequence is TGTGCCACCAGTGATCCCAGACTAGCGGGGGGCCCAGCAGATACGCAGTATTTT.

The V call is TRBV7-9, the J call TRBJ1-2; D gene ambiguous. V was shortened by 1 base and J by 3 bases, with 9 bases between the two germline ends. The CDR3 extends over 14 amino acids. Per the germline V gene, CDR1 is SEHNR and CDR2 is FQNEAQ (reference sequence). CDR3 in DNA: TGTGCCAGCAGCTTAGGGGAGGGAGACTATGGCTACACCTTC. Encoded protein: CASSLGEGDYGYTF.